Detailed here is one T cell receptor beta chain. Trimming removed 0 bases from V and 4 bases from J, with 9 bases in between. This CDR3 has 14 amino acids. Germline V gene sequence: CDR1 MGHDK, CDR2 SYGVNS. The record originates from a study of OX40 agonist ivuxolimab in advanced cancers. Here immunoSEQ multiplex PCR was the method, and the copy in TCRdb shows in-frame clones only, minus some. The sample lists around 57,000 clones, roughly 82% occurring once. This clonotype was sampled from an adult with an advanced solid tumor such as melanoma, head and neck, liver or kidney cancer. The V call is TRBV25-1, the J call TRBJ1-1, with D possibly TRBD1 on 5 matching bases. Sequenced material: CD4+ or CD8+ T cells sorted from blood, taken in a trial of the OX40 agonist ivuxolimab. The CDR3 spells CASSEYGGGTEAFF. The DNA for the CDR3 is TGTGCCAGCAGTGAATATGGGGGAGGCACTGAAGCTTTCTTT.